This TCR beta chain was captured in a study of Graves' ophthalmopathy and Graves' hyperthyroidism. Using RNA transcripts, the TCR beta CDR3 regions were amplified. An initial RT-PCR round employing HTBI primers preceded a second-round multiplex PCR. TCRdb passed the multiplex PCR reads through MiXCR, listing each CDR3 protein once. The data show about 1.2 million distinct CDR3 sequences, with about two fifths seen just once and around 10% held by the top ten. A word on this clonotype: The antigen is unknown.

This CDR3 spans 11 amino acids. From germline, CDR1 is DFQATT and CDR2 SNEGSKA (reference sequence). V was shortened by 2 bases and J by 9 bases, with 10 bases between the two germline ends. Study results and caveats: From stable hyperthyroidism, ophthalmopathy was separated by a 13-signature model with 87.88% sensitivity and approximately 81% specificity.

The sequenced material came from peripheral blood or thyroid tissue (not recorded which). The V and J genes are TRBV20-1 and TRBJ2-5; weak D call: TRBD1 (6 bases). The source of this sequence is an adult man with Graves' hyperthyroidism. CDR3 in amino acids: CSARTKGAQYF. As DNA, the CDR3 is TGCAGTGCTAGAACTAAGGGGGCCCAGTACTTC.